In its sample, the clone carrying this T cell receptor (beta chain) was seen many times. The data derive from a study of early T cells in non-severe SARS-CoV-2 infection. Study background: With bulk RNA from unsorted whole blood as input, sequencing yielded unpaired chains.

V was shortened by 5 bases and J by 0 bases, with 8 bases between the two germline ends. The CDR3 sequence is 13 residues long. Germline CDR1 is MNHEY and CDR2 is SVGAGI. The TCR library protocol was used to attach unique molecular identifiers. These identifiers were attached to individual cDNA molecules. TCRdb redid the calling of the 5' RACE reads with MiXCR, one entry per CDR3 protein. The sample shows tens of thousands of distinct CDR3 sequences, approximately 6.1% of them seen only once. This sequence was found in an adult who was a healthcare worker with PCR-confirmed SARS-CoV-2 infection or an uninfected control (not recorded which). The V and J genes are TRBV6-5 and TRBJ2-7, with unresolved D. The sequenced sample consisted of whole blood. The CDR3 here is CASSRGSSYEQYF. In nucleotides, the CDR3 is TGTGCCAGCAGTCGTGGGTCCTCCTACGAGCAGTACTTC.